This TCR beta chain was sequenced during a study of T cell responses to AZD1222 COVID-19 vaccine. TCRdb keeps only in-frame clones here, not all; method: immunoSEQ multiplex PCR. Of 90,000 to 120,000 clones in the sample, about 90% were seen once. Worth noting for this clone: The target antigen is unknown.

Study results and caveats: Females outnumbered males among donors, who were mostly white British; clonal diversity was possibly underestimated. Targeting of unmutated variant regions was reportedly seen in nearly half of spike-specific TCRs. After two AZD1222 doses, spike-specific TCR breadth and depth rose versus day 0.

This specimen was peripheral blood, taken on day 0 of AZD1222 vaccination. This receptor was obtained from an adult in good health.

CDR3 DNA: TGTGCCAGCTCACCACCCCCCTGGGAGCAGTTCTTC. This sequence encodes CASSPPPWEQFF. The chain is built from TRBV18 and TRBJ2-1; unclear D gene. CDR3 length: 12 amino acids. The germline CDR1 and CDR2 sequences are KGHSH and LQKENI. Between the trimmed V and J ends, which lost 0 bases and 10 bases, there was a span of 7 bases. Complete variable domain (other parts from reference TRBV18 and TRBJ2-1): NAGVMQNPRHLVRRRGQEARLRCSPMKGHSHVYWYRQLPEEGLKFMVYLQKENIIDESGMPKERFSAEFPKEGPSILRIQQVVRGDSAAYFCASSPPPWEQFFGPGTRLTVL.